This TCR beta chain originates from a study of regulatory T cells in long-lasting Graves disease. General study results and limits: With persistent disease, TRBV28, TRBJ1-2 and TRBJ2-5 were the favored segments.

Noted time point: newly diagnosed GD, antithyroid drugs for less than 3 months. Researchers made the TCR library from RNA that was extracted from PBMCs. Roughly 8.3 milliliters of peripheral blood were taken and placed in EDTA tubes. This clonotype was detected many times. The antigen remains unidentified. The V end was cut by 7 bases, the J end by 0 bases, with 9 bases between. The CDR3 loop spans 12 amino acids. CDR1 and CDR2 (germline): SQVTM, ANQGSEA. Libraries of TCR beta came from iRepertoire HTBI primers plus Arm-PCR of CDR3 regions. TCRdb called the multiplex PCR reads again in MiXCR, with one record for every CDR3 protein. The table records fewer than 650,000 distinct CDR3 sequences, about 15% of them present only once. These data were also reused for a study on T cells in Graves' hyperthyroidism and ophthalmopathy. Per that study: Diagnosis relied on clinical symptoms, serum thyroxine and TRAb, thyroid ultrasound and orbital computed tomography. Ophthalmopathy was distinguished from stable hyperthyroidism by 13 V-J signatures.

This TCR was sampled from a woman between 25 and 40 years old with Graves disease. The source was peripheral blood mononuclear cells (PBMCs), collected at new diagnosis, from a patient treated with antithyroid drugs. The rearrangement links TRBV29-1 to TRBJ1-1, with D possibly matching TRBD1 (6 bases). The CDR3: CSAGVMNTEAFF. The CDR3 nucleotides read TGCAGCGCAGGGGTCATGAACACTGAAGCTTTCTTT.